This TCR beta chain was sequenced in a study of blood T cell repertoires in COVID-19. The CDR3 is made up of 15 amino acids. This clone was seen once. Clones were read by immunoSEQ multiplex PCR, and TCRdb kept only the in-frame ones, dropping some. The sample has around 370,000 clones; 88% are singletons. The TCR sequence derives from a woman aged 65 to 85 with COVID-19, enrolled during active disease. Sequencing was carried out using peripheral blood. V is TRBV21-1 and J is TRBJ1-5. TRBV21-1 is labeled a pseudogene. CDR3 coding DNA: TGTGCCAGCCCCCGGGGGGTGGAGGCTAATCAGCCCCAGCATTTT. This codes for CASPRGVEANQPQHF.